The next 21 T cell receptor beta chains were all read from a single sample in a study of cytotoxic CD8 clonotypes in ibrutinib-treated CLL. Clones were read by immunoSEQ multiplex PCR, and TCRdb kept only the in-frame ones, dropping some. Of approximately 190,000 clones detected, just under 80% appear once; the ten largest clones hold around 10%. The sample here was PBMCs, taken after 12 months of ibrutinib treatment. All receptors derive from a human donor with chronic lymphocytic leukemia.

The chain links TRBV5-1 to TRBJ2-3; 12 bases fit TRBD2. CDR1 SGHRS and CDR2 YFSETQ come from the germline V gene. V was clipped by 2 bases and J by 1 base; unmatched bases: 2. The CDR3 consists of 16 residues. The CDR3 DNA reads as TGCGCCAGCAGCTTTGGGACTAGCGGGCGCACAGATACGCAGTATTTT. Translation: CASSFGTSGRTDTQYF. The variable domain in full, completed from reference TRBV5-1 and TRBJ2-3, reads KAGVTQTPRYLIKTRGQQVTLSCSPISGHRSVSWYQQTPGQGLQFLFEYFSETQRNKGNFPGRFSGRQFSNSRSEMNVSTLELGDSALYLCASSFGTSGRTDTQYFGPGTRLTVL.

The chain carries TRBV5-3 and TRBJ2-1, with 8 positions matching TRBD1. TRBV5-3 qualifies as an ORF whose function is uncertain. The ends lost 10 bases at V and 0 bases at J; junction bases unmatched: 15. CDR3 length: 17 residues. CDR3 in amino acids: CAGSGQGRTSSYNEQFF. The CDR3 bases are TGTGCCGGCTCTGGACAGGGCCGCACGAGCTCCTACAATGAGCAGTTCTTC.

This rearrangement joins TRBV11-3 to TRBJ2-7, with TRBD1 as a possible D gene (6 bases). The CDR3 totals 13 residues. Germline V gene sequence: CDR1 SGHNT, CDR2 YENEEA. The V end lost 9 bases, the J end lost 2 bases, and 14 bases lay between the germline ends. CDR3 amino acids: CASAMGDTYEQYF. The CDR3 DNA is TGTGCCAGTGCTATGGGGGACACCTACGAGCAGTACTTC.

This clone was seen a single time. The rearrangement uses TRBV27 and TRBJ2-3; 7 bases are shared with TRBD2. V dropped 1 base and J dropped 0; count of bases not matched to a gene: 4. Germline loops: CDR1 MNHEY, CDR2 SMNVEV (reference sequence). The CDR3 runs to 16 residues. The CDR3 coding sequence is TGTGCCAGCAGTTTATTACTAGCGACAAGCACAGATACGCAGTATTTT. This translates into CASSLLLATSTDTQYF.

The genes are TRBV6-5 and TRBJ1-2; TRBD1 is a possible D gene (6 bases). Trimming took off 6 bases at V and 2 bases at J, with 10 bases between the two ends. The germline V gene encodes CDR1 MNHEY and CDR2 SVGAGI. The length of the CDR3 is 13 residues. CDR3 residues: CASRIGQNYGYTF. DNA of the CDR3: TGTGCCAGCAGGATTGGACAGAACTATGGCTACACCTTC.

V and J are TRBV9 and TRBJ1-2; 7 bases map to TRBD1. Per germline, CDR1 SGDLS and CDR2 YYNGEE. This CDR3 spans 13 amino acids. Trimming cost V 2 bases and J 4 bases; bases outside gene matches: 2. The DNA for the CDR3 is TGTGCCAGCAGCGTGGAGGGGGCCTATGGCTACACCTTC. Amino acids: CASSVEGAYGYTF.

The chain carries TRBV18 and TRBJ2-2, with 8 nucleotides matching TRBD2. Unmatched junction bases numbered 4, after V lost 0 bases and J lost 1 base. In germline, CDR1 is KGHSH, CDR2 LQKENI. The CDR3 spans 17 residues. As DNA, the CDR3 is TGTGCCAGCTCACCACCGTCGGGGGGGCGGAACACCGGGGAGCTGTTTTTT. Encoded protein: CASSPPSGGRNTGELFF.

The gene calls are TRBV12-5 and TRBJ1-1, with unresolved D. Trimming removed 6 bases from V and 6 bases from J, with 11 bases in between. The germline V gene encodes CDR1 LGHNT and CDR2 FRNRAP. CDR3 length: 12 amino acids. The CDR3 here is CASGTAFSEAFF. The CDR3 nucleotides read TGTGCTAGTGGAACGGCCTTCTCTGAAGCTTTCTTT.

By sample fraction, this clone is hyperexpanded. V and J are TRBV5-1 and TRBJ2-1; unclear D gene. The V end lost 9 bases, the J end lost 6 bases, and 10 bases lay between the germline ends. The CDR3 consists of 11 residues. The germline gives CDR1 SGHRS, CDR2 YFSETQ. For the CDR3, the DNA is TGCGCCACCAGGTTGGGCAATGAGCAGTTCTTC. This translates into CATRLGNEQFF.

This clone qualifies as medium-sized. The rearrangement joins TRBV5-4 to TRBJ2-5; 9 nucleotides align to TRBD1. V dropped 4 bases and J dropped 5; count of bases not matched to a gene: 6. Germline values: CDR1 SGHNT, CDR2 YYREEE (reference sequence). The CDR3 extends over 14 amino acids. CDR3 amino acids: CASSLQGAGETQYF. In DNA, the CDR3 is TGTGCCAGCAGCCTACAGGGGGCGGGGGAGACCCAGTACTTC.

The V and J genes are TRBV5-1 and TRBJ2-2; tentative D call: TRBD2 (5 bases). V gave up 3 bases and J gave up 6 bases, with 15 bases separating them. This CDR3 is built from 15 residues. Looked up from germline, CDR1 is SGHRS and CDR2 is YFSETQ. CDR3 loop: CASSSPGSSAGELFF. The DNA of the CDR3 is TGCGCCAGCAGCTCGCCTGGAAGTAGCGCCGGGGAGCTGTTTTTT.

The V call is TRBV28, the J call TRBJ2-3, with TRBD2 as a possible D gene (5 bases). The length of the CDR3 is 13 residues. Germline-derived CDR1 and CDR2 are MDHEN and SYDVKM. V lost 4 bases and J 5 bases, leaving 10 bases between the germline ends. For the CDR3, the DNA is TGTGCCAGCAGTTCGAGGGTATTAGATACGCAGTATTTT. It codes for CASSSRVLDTQYF.

The chain carries TRBV6-7 and TRBJ2-1, with 13 bases fitting TRBD2. TRBV6-7 is identified as an open reading frame with a role that is uncertain. The length of the CDR3 is 19 residues. V lost 2 bases, J lost 5 bases, and 12 bases stayed unmatched. The CDR3, as DNA: TGTGCCAGCAGTTACGGCAGGAACTCTACTAGCGGGAGGGACAATGAGCAGTTCTTC. Its translation: CASSYGRNSTSGRDNEQFF.

A note on this clone: A junction end diverges from the germline sequence, so it may reflect a read error. The rearrangement links TRBV7-9 to TRBJ2-7, with TRBD1 identical over 7 bases. Germline-derived CDR1 and CDR2 are SEHNR and FQNEAQ (reference sequence). The CDR3 is 12 residues long. CDR3: CASSLTGQALNF. CDR3 nucleotides: TGTGCCAGCAGCTTAACTGGACAGGCATTGAACTTC. Looking up the rest from reference TRBV7-9 and TRBJ2-7 gives the full variable domain: DTGVSQNPRHKITKRGQNVTFRCDPISEHNRLYWYRQTLGQGPEFLTYFQNEAQLEKSRLLSDRFSAERPKGSFSTLEIQRTEQGDSAMYLCASSLTGQALNFGPGTRLTVT.

The chain joins TRBV7-6 to TRBJ1-1; D gene unclear. The CDR3 totals 13 residues. Germline V gene data show CDR1 as SGHVS and CDR2 as FNYEAQ. V was cut by 0 bases and J by 5 bases, with 7 bases left in between. In DNA, the CDR3 is TGTGCCAGCAGCTTAGCGGAGGTTACTGAAGCTTTCTTT. Its translation is CASSLAEVTEAFF.

This clone was detected a few times. The chain links TRBV19 to TRBJ2-1; 8 bases fit TRBD1. Germline V gives CDR1 LNHDA, CDR2 SQIVND (reference sequence). The CDR3 covers 14 residues. With V trimmed by 5 bases and J by 7 bases, 7 bases remained unmatched. The CDR3 DNA reads TGTGCCAGTAGTCCTCGGACAGGGATGAATGAGCAGTTCTTC. Protein sequence: CASSPRTGMNEQFF.

The chain uses TRBV4-1 and TRBJ2-5; D not resolved. There are 14 residues in the CDR3. The germline CDR1 and CDR2 sequences are MGHRA and YSYEKL. V gave up 1 base and J gave up 4 bases, with 10 bases separating them. In DNA form, the CDR3 reads TGCGCCAGCAGCCAAGCCCGAATAGGAGAGACCCAGTACTTC. This gives the protein CASSQARIGETQYF.

The chain recombines TRBV19 with TRBJ2-3; 11 positions match TRBD2. CDR1 LNHDA and CDR2 SQIVND come from the germline V gene (reference sequence). This CDR3 comprises 15 residues. The V segment lost 8 bases and the J segment 0 bases; nucleotides outside the gene matches: 4. CDR3 coding DNA: TGTGCCAGTTCAAGACTAGCGGGAAGCACAGATACGCAGTATTTT. It specifies CASSRLAGSTDTQYF.

With regard to this clone: Other DNA sequences within the sample encode an identical CDR3. This chain connects TRBV18 to TRBJ2-7; 8 bases align to TRBD1. Trimming took 0 bases from V and 7 from J; bases not matched to a gene: 5. This CDR3 is 14 amino acids long. CDR1 and CDR2 (germline): KGHSH, LQKENI. The CDR3 loop reads CASSPPGTGGEQYF. The CDR3 DNA follows: TGTGCCAGCTCACCACCCGGGACAGGAGGGGAGCAGTACTTC.

The chain uses TRBV5-4 and TRBJ2-6; a possible D gene is TRBD1 (6 bases). V was cut by 4 bases and J by 5 bases, with 13 bases left in between. This CDR3 region has 15 residues. Germline assignment: CDR1 SGHNT and CDR2 YYREEE (reference sequence). The CDR3 region has the DNA TGTGCCAGCAGCCCGGAACAGGGAAGGGCCAACGTCCTGACTTTC. It yields the protein CASSPEQGRANVLTF.

This chain uses TRBV11-2 with TRBJ2-7; perhaps TRBD2 as D (5 bases). The germline V gene has CDR1 SGHAT and CDR2 FQNNGV. The length of the CDR3 is 17 residues. Trimming took 5 bases from V and 1 from J, leaving 21 bases between them. The CDR3 reads CASSEQDTSPSSYEQYF. The CDR3 coding sequence is TGTGCCAGCAGCGAGCAGGATACTAGTCCGTCTTCCTACGAGCAGTACTTC.